The T cell receptor (beta chain) under discussion was sequenced for a study of blood T cell repertoires in COVID-19. Germline CDR1 and CDR2: SGHVS and FQNEAQ. Trimming removed 5 bases from V and 8 bases from J, with 12 bases in between. There are 12 residues in the CDR3. This clone was seen only once. Per the study methods: Cell counts per sample came from amplifying reference gene primers. Generated by immunoSEQ multiplex PCR, the TCRdb table keeps only in-frame clones and is missing some. V, J and clone size are taken as reported in that table, and D and trimming were inferred from the DNA itself. The repertoire holds around 78,000 clones, with around 90% as singletons.

Sequences were obtained from peripheral blood. The receptor was isolated from a woman between 50 and 59 years old in a cohort sampled during active COVID-19. The chain has TRBV7-8 and TRBJ1-2; D ambiguous. DNA of the CDR3: TGTGCCAGCAGCCCCGTCCGGGAAGGCTACACCTTC. This gives the protein CASSPVREGYTF.